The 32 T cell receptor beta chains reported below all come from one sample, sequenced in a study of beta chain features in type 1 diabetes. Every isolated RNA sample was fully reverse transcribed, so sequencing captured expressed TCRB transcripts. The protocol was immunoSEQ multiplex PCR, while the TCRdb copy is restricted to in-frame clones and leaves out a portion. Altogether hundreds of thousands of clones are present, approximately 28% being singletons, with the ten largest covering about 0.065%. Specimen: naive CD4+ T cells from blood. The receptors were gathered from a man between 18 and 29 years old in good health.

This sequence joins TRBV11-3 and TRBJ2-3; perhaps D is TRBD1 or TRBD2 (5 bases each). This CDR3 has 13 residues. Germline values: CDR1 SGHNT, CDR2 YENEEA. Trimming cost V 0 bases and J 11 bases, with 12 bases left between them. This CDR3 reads CASSLDGGPEQYF. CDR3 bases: TGTGCCAGCAGCTTAGATGGGGGACCTGAGCAGTATTTT. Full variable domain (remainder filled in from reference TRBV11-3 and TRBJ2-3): EAGVVQSPRYKIIEKKQPVAFWCNPISGHNTLYWYLQNLGQGPELLIRYENEEAVDDSQLPKDRFSAERLKGVDSTLKIQPAELGDSAVYLCASSLDGGPEQYFGPGTRLTVL.

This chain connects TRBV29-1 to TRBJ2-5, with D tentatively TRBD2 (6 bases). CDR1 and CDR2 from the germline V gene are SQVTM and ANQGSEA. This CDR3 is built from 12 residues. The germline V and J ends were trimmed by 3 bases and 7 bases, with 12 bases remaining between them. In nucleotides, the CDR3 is TGCAGCGTTGATTCGGGAGTGCTGACCCAGTACTTC. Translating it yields CSVDSGVLTQYF.

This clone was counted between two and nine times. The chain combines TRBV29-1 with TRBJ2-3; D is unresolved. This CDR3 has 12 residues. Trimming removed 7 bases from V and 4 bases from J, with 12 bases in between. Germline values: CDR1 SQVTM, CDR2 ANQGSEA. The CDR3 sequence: CSGVEQSDTQYF. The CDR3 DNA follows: TGCAGCGGGGTGGAGCAGTCAGATACGCAGTATTTT.

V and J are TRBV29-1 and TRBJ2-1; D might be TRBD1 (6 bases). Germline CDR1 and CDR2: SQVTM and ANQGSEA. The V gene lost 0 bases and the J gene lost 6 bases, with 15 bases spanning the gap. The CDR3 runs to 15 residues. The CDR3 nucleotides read TGCAGCGTTGAAGAGGGGGCCACTAGGGGCAATGAGCAGTTCTTC. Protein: CSVEEGATRGNEQFF.

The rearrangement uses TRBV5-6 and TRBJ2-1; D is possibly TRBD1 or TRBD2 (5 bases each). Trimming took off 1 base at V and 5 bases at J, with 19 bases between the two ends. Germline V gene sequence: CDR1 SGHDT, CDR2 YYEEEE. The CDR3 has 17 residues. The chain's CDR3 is CASSLPPRGALNNEQFF. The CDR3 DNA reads TGTGCCAGCAGCTTGCCCCCCCGGGGCGCCCTCAACAATGAGCAGTTCTTC.

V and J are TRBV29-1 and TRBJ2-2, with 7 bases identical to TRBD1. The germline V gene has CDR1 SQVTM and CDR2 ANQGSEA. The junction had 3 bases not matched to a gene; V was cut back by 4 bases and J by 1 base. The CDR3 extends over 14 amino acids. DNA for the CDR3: TGCAGCGTTGGGGGACAGAAGAACACCGGGGAGCTGTTTTTT. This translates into CSVGGQKNTGELFF.

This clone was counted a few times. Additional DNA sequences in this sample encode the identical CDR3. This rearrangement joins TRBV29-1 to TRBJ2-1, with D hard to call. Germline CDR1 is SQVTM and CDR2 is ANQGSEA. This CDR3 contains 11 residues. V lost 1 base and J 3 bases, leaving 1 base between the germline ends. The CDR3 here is CSVEGYNEQFF. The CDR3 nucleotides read TGCAGCGTTGAAGGCTACAATGAGCAGTTCTTC.

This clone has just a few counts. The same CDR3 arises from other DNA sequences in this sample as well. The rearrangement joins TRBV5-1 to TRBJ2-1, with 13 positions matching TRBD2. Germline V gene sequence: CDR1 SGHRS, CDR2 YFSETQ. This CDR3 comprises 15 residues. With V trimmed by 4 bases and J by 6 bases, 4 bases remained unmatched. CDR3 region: CASSPGLAGLNEQFF. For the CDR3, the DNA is TGCGCCAGCAGCCCGGGACTAGCGGGACTCAATGAGCAGTTCTTC.

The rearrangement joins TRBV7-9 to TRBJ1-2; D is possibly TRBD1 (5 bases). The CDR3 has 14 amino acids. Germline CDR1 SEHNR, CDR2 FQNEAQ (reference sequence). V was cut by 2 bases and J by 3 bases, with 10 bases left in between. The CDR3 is CASSLFGRDYGYTF. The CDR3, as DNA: TGTGCCAGCAGCTTATTCGGCAGGGACTATGGCTACACCTTC.

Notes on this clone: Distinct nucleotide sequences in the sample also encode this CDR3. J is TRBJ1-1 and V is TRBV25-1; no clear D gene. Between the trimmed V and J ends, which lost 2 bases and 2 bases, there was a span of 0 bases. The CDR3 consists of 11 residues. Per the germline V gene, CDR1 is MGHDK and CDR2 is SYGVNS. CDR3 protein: CASSENTEAFF. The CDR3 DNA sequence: TGTGCCAGCAGTGAAAACACTGAAGCTTTCTTT.

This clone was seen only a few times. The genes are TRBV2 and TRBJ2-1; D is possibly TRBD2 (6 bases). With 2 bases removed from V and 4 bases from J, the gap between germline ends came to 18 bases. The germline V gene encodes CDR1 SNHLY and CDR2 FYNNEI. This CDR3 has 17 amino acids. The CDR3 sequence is CASSESRAGSAYNEQFF. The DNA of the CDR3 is TGTGCCAGCAGTGAATCCCGGGCGGGATCTGCATACAATGAGCAGTTCTTC.

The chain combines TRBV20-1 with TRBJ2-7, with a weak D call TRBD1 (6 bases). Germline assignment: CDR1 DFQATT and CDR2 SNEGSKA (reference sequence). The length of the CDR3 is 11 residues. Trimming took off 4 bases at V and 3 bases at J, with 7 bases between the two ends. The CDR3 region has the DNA TGCAGTGCTAAGGACAGCTACGAGCAGTACTTC. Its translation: CSAKDSYEQYF.

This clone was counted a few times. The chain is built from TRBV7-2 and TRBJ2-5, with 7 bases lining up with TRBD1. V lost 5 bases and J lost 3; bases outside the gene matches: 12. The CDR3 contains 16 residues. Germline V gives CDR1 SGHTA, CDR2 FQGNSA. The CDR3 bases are TGTGCCAGCAGCCTAGAGAGGACAGGCCCGGAAGAGACCCAGTACTTC. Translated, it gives CASSLERTGPEETQYF.

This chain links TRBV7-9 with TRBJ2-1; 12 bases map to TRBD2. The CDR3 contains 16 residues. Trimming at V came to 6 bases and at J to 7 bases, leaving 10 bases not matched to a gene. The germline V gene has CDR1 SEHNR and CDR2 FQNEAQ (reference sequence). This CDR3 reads CASRSRLAGEWNEQFF. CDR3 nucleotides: TGTGCCAGCAGGAGTAGACTAGCGGGAGAATGGAATGAGCAGTTCTTC.

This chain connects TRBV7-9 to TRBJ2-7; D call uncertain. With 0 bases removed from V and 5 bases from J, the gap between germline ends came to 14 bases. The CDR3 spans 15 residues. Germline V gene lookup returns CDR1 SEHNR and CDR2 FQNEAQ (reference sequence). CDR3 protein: CASSLAEQKNDEQYF. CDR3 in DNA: TGTGCCAGCAGCTTAGCGGAGCAGAAAAATGACGAGCAGTACTTC.

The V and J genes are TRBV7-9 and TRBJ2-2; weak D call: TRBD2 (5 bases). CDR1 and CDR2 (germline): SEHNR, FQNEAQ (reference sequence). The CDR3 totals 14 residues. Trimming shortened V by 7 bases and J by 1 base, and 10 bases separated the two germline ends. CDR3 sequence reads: CASTLGVNTGELFF. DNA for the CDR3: TGTGCCAGCACCTTGGGAGTGAACACCGGGGAGCTGTTTTTT.

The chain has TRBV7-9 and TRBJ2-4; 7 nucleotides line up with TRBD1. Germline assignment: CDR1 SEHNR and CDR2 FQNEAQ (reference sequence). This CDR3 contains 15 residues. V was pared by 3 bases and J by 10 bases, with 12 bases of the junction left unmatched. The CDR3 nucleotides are TGTGCCAGCAGCTTGGCCTTTACCGGGACAGAGATTCAGTACTTC. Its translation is CASSLAFTGTEIQYF.

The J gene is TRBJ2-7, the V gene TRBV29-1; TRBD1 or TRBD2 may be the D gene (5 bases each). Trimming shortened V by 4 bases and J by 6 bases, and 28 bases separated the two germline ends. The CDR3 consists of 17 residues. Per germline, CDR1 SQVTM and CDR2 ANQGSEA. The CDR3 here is CSVGIAPGPGSDREQYF. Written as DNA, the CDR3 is TGCAGCGTTGGGATCGCTCCGGGGCCAGGGTCGGATCGCGAGCAGTACTTC.

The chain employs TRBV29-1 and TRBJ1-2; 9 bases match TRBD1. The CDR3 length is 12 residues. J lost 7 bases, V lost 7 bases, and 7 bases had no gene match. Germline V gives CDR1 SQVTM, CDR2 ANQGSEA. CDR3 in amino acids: CSAPGQGFGYTF. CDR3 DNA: TGCAGCGCCCCGGGACAGGGCTTTGGCTACACCTTC.

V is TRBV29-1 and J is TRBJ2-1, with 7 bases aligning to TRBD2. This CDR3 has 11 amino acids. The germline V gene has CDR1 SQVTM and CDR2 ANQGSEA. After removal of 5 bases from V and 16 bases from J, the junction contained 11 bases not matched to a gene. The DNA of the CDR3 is TGCAGCGTTCTAGCGGCTACGACTAGTTTCTTC. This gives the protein CSVLAATTSFF.

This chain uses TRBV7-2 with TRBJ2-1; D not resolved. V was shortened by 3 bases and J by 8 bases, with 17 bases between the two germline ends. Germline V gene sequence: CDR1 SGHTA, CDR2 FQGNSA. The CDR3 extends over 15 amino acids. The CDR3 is CASSFDFSRGDEQFF. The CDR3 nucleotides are TGTGCCAGCAGCTTTGACTTCTCTAGAGGCGATGAGCAGTTCTTC.

The CDR3 here is CASSPTGGEAFF. The CDR3 DNA follows: TGTGCCAGCTCACCCACAGGGGGGGAAGCTTTCTTT. The chain uses TRBV18 and TRBJ1-1; 8 nucleotides align to TRBD1. The CDR3 runs to 12 residues. V trimming: 3 bases; J trimming: 8 bases; junction bases outside the gene matches: 2. Germline loops: CDR1 KGHSH, CDR2 LQKENI.

CDR3 sequence (DNA): TGCGCCAGCAGCCGGACAGCACAAGAGACCCAGTACTTC. Translating gives CASSRTAQETQYF. The chain joins TRBV5-1 to TRBJ2-5, with a weak D call TRBD1 (6 bases). CDR3 length equals 13 residues. The germline CDR1 and CDR2 sequences are SGHRS and YFSETQ. The V end lost 4 bases, the J end lost 2 bases, and 9 bases lay between the germline ends. Using reference TRBV5-1 and TRBJ2-5 for the parts outside the CDR3, the full variable domain is KAGVTQTPRYLIKTRGQQVTLSCSPISGHRSVSWYQQTPGQGLQFLFEYFSETQRNKGNFPGRFSGRQFSNSRSEMNVSTLELGDSALYLCASSRTAQETQYFGPGTRLLVL.

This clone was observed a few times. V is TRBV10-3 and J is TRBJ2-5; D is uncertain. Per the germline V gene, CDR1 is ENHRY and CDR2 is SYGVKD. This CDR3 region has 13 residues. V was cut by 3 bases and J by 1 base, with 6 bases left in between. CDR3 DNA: TGTGCCATCAGTGAAGTTACCCAAGAGACCCAGTACTTC. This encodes CAISEVTQETQYF.

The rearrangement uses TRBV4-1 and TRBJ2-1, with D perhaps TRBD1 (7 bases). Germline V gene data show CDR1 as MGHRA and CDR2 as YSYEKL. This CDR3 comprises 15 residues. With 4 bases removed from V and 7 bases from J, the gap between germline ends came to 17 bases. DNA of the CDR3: TGCGCCAGCAGCCCACGACAGGGACTGGGGAATGAGCAGTTCTTC. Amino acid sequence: CASSPRQGLGNEQFF.

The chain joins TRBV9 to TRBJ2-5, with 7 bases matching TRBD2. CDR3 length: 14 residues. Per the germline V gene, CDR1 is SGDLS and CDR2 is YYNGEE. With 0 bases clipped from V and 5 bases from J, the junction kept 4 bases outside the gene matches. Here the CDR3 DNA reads TGTGCCAGCAGCGTAGAGGCGGGAGTGGAGACCCAGTACTTC. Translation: CASSVEAGVETQYF. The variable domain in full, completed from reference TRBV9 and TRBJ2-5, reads DSGVTQTPKHLITATGQRVTLRCSPRSGDLSVYWYQQSLDQGLQFLIQYYNGEERAKGNILERFSAQQFPDLHSELNLSSLELGDSALYFCASSVEAGVETQYFGPGTRLLVL.

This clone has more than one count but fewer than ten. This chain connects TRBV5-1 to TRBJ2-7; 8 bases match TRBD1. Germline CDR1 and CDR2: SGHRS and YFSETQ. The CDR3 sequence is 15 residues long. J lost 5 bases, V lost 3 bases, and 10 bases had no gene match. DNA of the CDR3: TGCGCCAGCAGCTCCTGGACAGGGATAGGTAACGAGCAGTACTTC. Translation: CASSSWTGIGNEQYF.

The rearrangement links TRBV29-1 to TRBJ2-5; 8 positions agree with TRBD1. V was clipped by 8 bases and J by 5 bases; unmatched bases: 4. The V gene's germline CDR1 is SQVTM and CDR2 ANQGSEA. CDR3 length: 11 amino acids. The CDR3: CSSNRGETQYF. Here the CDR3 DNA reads TGCAGCTCTAACAGGGGGGAGACCCAGTACTTC.

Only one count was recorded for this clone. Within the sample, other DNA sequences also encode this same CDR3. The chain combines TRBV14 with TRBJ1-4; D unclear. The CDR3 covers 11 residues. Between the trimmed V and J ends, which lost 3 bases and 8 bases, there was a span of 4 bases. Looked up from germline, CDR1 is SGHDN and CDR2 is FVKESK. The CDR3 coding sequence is TGTGCCAGCAGCCATACCGAAAAACTGTTTTTT. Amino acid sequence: CASSHTEKLFF.

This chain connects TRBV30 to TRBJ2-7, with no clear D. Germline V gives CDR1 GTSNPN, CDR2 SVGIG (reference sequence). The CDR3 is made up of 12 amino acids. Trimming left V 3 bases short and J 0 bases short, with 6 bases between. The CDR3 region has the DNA TGTGCCTGGAGAGGGAACTCCTACGAGCAGTACTTC. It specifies CAWRGNSYEQYF. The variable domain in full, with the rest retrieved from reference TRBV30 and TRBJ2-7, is SQTIHQWPATLVQPVGSPLSLECTVEGTSNPNLYWYRQAAGRGLQLLFYSVGIGQISSEVPQNLSASRPQDRQFILSSKKLLLSDSGFYLCAWRGNSYEQYFGPGTRLTVT.

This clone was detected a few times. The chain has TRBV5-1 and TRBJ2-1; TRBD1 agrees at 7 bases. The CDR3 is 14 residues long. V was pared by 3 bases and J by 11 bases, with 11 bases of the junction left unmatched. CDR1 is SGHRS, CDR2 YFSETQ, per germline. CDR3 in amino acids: CASSSSGGRAQQFF. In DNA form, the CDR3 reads TGCGCCAGCAGCTCATCAGGGGGTCGAGCCCAGCAGTTCTTC.

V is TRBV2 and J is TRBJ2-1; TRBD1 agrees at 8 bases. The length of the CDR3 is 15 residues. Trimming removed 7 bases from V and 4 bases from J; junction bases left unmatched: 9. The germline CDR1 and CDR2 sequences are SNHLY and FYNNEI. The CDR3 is CASTGQGSAYNEQFF. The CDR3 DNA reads TGTGCCAGCACCGGACAGGGATCGGCTTACAATGAGCAGTTCTTC.